This TCR beta chain was sequenced during a study of blood T cell repertoires in COVID-19. Study-level background: Acute and convalescent COVID-19 samples came from the United States, Italy and Spain. Nucleic acid was either cDNA or gDNA, and it came from T cells, B-cell-depleted T cells, or PBMCs.

Germline V gives CDR1 SGHDT, CDR2 YYEEEE. Trimming removed 2 bases at V and 2 bases at J, with 10 bases between. This CDR3 is 14 amino acids long. As handled by the study authors: Amplification of reference gene primers provided the estimated nucleated cell counts. Produced via immunoSEQ multiplex PCR; TCRdb's table is partial and in-frame only. Clone size and the V and J calls come from that table; the DNA yielded D and trimming. The profile shows about 150,000 clones, around 78% of them singletons. The receptor was derived from an elderly man with acute or convalescent COVID-19. The chain has TRBV5-6 and TRBJ1-2, with a tentative D call TRBD1 (6 bases). The specimen was peripheral blood. CDR3 protein: CASSFQGLNYGYTF. The CDR3 DNA is TGTGCCAGCAGCTTCCAGGGGCTGAACTATGGCTACACCTTC.